Shown below are 22 T cell receptor beta chains from a single sample sequenced in a study of blood T cells in healthy people across ages. The authors ran a second PCR of 7 to 11 cycles using a sample-barcoded 5' primer and a J-beta primer mix. TCRdb called the 5' RACE reads again in MiXCR, with one record for every CDR3 protein. The sample lists 1.5 million to 2 million distinct CDR3 sequences, around half occurring once. Sequenced input: blood. The receptors stem from a woman between 40 and 50 years old in good health.

As to this clonotype: Mismatch with germline at one junction end may stem from a read error. V usage is TRBV2 and J usage is TRBJ2-4; the D gene is possibly TRBD1 (5 bases). From germline, CDR1 is SNHLY and CDR2 FYNNEI. The CDR3 has 13 residues. The CDR3 is CASKLGVKNIRYF. CDR3 DNA sequence: TGTGCCAGCAAGCTAGGGGTTAAAAACATTCGGTACTTC.

There are a few counts of this clonotype. The chain has TRBV6-1 and TRBJ2-4; either TRBD1 or TRBD2 may supply D (5 bases each). Trimming removed 2 bases at V and 6 bases at J, with 8 bases between. CDR3 length: 13 residues. Per the germline V gene, CDR1 is MNHNS and CDR2 is SASEGT. The CDR3 loop reads CASSERGGNIQYF. CDR3 DNA: TGTGCCAGCAGTGAACGGGGCGGAAACATTCAGTACTTC.

The V and J genes are TRBV7-2 and TRBJ1-2; TRBD1 is a possible D gene (5 bases). Germline lookup yields CDR1 SGHTA and CDR2 FQGNSA. This CDR3 is 12 amino acids long. The V end was cut by 0 bases, the J end by 6 bases, with 5 bases between. The CDR3 is CASSLAQDGYTF. The CDR3 DNA sequence: TGTGCCAGCAGCTTAGCACAGGATGGCTACACCTTC.

This chain connects TRBV14 to TRBJ2-3; possible D gene TRBD2, 6 bases. The CDR3 has 17 residues. Germline assignment: CDR1 SGHDN and CDR2 FVKESK. The V gene lost 3 bases and the J gene lost 5 bases, with 21 bases spanning the gap. CDR3 amino acids: CASSHLGGAAAEDTQYF. The CDR3 DNA reads TGTGCCAGCAGCCACTTAGGCGGGGCTGCGGCAGAAGATACGCAGTATTTT.

The count of this clonotype is one. The gene calls are TRBV18 and TRBJ2-1; a weak D match, TRBD2 (5 bases). Trimming removed 3 bases from V and 1 base from J, with 19 bases in between. CDR3 length equals 18 residues. Germline CDR1 reads KGHSH; CDR2 reads LQKENI. This chain's CDR3 is CASSPVRRWGLSYNEQFF. DNA for the CDR3: TGTGCCAGCTCACCGGTTCGGAGGTGGGGTCTATCCTACAATGAGCAGTTCTTC.

CDR3 DNA: TGTGCCAGCAGCGTAGCAAATTGGGAAGAGCAGTACTTC. This encodes CASSVANWEEQYF. The chain carries TRBV9 and TRBJ2-7; D call uncertain. Germline CDR1 and CDR2: SGDLS and YYNGEE. This CDR3 spans 13 amino acids. V lost 0 bases and J lost 7, with 11 bases in between.

This chain links TRBV12-3 or TRBV12-4 with TRBJ2-7; the D gene is possibly TRBD1 (5 bases). The CDR3 is made up of 12 amino acids. The V end was cut by 7 bases, the J end by 3 bases, with 10 bases between. The CDR3 spells CASNGQNYEQYF. DNA of the CDR3: TGTGCCAGCAATGGACAAAACTACGAGCAGTACTTC.

This clonotype appeared a few times. The chain uses TRBV2 and TRBJ1-2, with 12 bases aligning to TRBD1. Germline lookup yields CDR1 SNHLY and CDR2 FYNNEI. Trimming cost V 6 bases and J 5 bases; bases outside gene matches: 10. The CDR3 is made up of 16 amino acids. This chain's CDR3 is CASSASGTGGLYGYTF. The DNA for the CDR3 is TGTGCCAGCAGCGCCTCCGGGACAGGGGGCCTATATGGCTACACCTTC.

This clonotype came up a few times. The chain is built from TRBV6-1 and TRBJ2-7; D perhaps matches TRBD2 (6 bases). The CDR3 spans 14 residues. Trimming took 0 bases from V and 2 from J, leaving 8 bases between them. CDR1 is MNHNS and CDR2 is SASEGT in the germline V gene. The DNA of the CDR3 is TGTGCCAGCAGTGAAGCACTAGCTACCTACGAGCAGTACTTC. Translation gives CASSEALATYEQYF.

This clonotype occurred a few times. The chain couples TRBV15 to TRBJ2-4, with no clear D. The end of the DNA fits TRBJ2-7 better, so the J call may be wrong. This CDR3 has 15 amino acids. The germline CDR1 and CDR2 sequences are LNHNV and YYDKDF (reference sequence). The DNA of the CDR3 is TGTGCCACCAGCAGAGGGTTTTTGGACTCCTACGAGCAGTACTTC. It encodes CATSRGFLDSYEQYF.

This clonotype was counted a few times. The rearrangement links TRBV27 to TRBJ1-2, with 8 nucleotides matching TRBD1. The CDR3 consists of 15 residues. Germline CDR1 MNHEY, CDR2 SMNVEV (reference sequence). The junction had 12 bases not matched to a gene; V was cut back by 5 bases and J by 7 bases. This CDR3 reads CASSPKAWDRPGYTF. Here the CDR3 DNA reads TGTGCCAGCAGTCCGAAGGCCTGGGACAGGCCTGGCTACACCTTC.

The chain uses TRBV3-1 and TRBJ2-1; TRBD2 agrees at 8 bases. The CDR3 consists of 17 residues. Per the germline V gene, CDR1 is LGHDT and CDR2 is YNNKEL (reference sequence). V was pared by 0 bases and J by 1 base, with 5 bases of the junction left unmatched. Here the CDR3 reads CASSQDGTRPSYNEQFF. Here the CDR3 DNA reads TGTGCCAGCAGCCAAGATGGGACTAGACCTTCCTACAATGAGCAGTTCTTC.

The V call is TRBV15, the J call TRBJ1-2, with 10 bases matching TRBD1. Losses at the gene ends were 5 bases for V and 4 bases for J; bases not matched to a gene: 7. This CDR3 has 15 residues. Germline CDR1 is LNHNV and CDR2 is YYDKDF (reference sequence). The CDR3 nucleotides read TGTGCCACCAGCCCTCGACAGGGGGCTAGCTATGGCTACACCTTC. It translates to CATSPRQGASYGYTF.

This clonotype occurred once. The chain employs TRBV20-1 and TRBJ1-2, with D perhaps TRBD1 (5 bases). V lost 5 bases and J lost 3, with 16 bases in between. Germline V gene data show CDR1 as DFQATT and CDR2 as SNEGSKA (reference sequence). The CDR3 sequence is 14 residues long. In DNA form, the CDR3 reads TGCAGTGCTCCGGCCGGGGGTACCTACTATGGCTACACCTTC. Translated, it gives CSAPAGGTYYGYTF.

The chain is built from TRBV6-2 or TRBV6-3 and TRBJ2-5; possibly TRBD1 or TRBD2 for D (7 bases each). TRBJ2-7 explains the end of the DNA better; the J call may be wrong. CDR3 length equals 17 residues. Germline CDR1 is MNHEY and CDR2 is SVGEGT. The CDR3 bases are TGTGCCAGCAGTTACTCGAGTACAGGGGAGGGTTTCGACGAGCAGTACTTC. Translating gives CASSYSSTGEGFDEQYF.

This clonotype was picked up a small number of times. The rearrangement uses TRBV21-1 and TRBJ2-7. TRBV21-1 counts as a pseudogene. The CDR3 covers 14 residues. This CDR3 is CASSKGGRTYEQYF. CDR3 bases: TGTGCCAGCAGCAAAGGTGGCAGGACCTACGAGCAGTACTTC.

This clonotype appeared a single time. The chain is built from TRBV28 and TRBJ1-5, with D perhaps matching TRBD1 (5 bases). The CDR3 totals 14 residues. V was shortened by 3 bases and J by 7 bases, with 13 bases between the two germline ends. CDR1 is MDHEN, CDR2 SYDVKM, per germline. In DNA, the CDR3 is TGTGCCAGCAGTTTTAGGGGAACGAGGCAGCCCCAGCATTTT. Its protein is CASSFRGTRQPQHF.

This clonotype was observed a single time. The junction departs from the called germline gene at one end, perhaps through a read error. The rearrangement links TRBV4-2 to TRBJ2-1, with 8 bases matching TRBD2. Germline V gene lookup returns CDR1 LGHNA and CDR2 YNFKEQ. This CDR3 is 14 amino acids long. The CDR3 DNA is TGTGCCAGCGGCCAAGATAGCGGGGTAGATGAGCAGTTCTTC. Protein: CASGQDSGVDEQFF.

The rearrangement joins TRBV4-1 to TRBJ1-1, with D uncertain. Germline V gene sequence: CDR1 MGHRA, CDR2 YSYEKL. Trimming took 5 bases from V and 0 from J, leaving 10 bases between them. There are 14 residues in the CDR3. The CDR3 region is CASSSAGMNTEAFF. The CDR3, as DNA: TGCGCCAGCAGCTCCGCCGGCATGAACACTGAAGCTTTCTTT.

This chain connects TRBV2 to TRBJ2-7; D is unclear. Germline CDR1 reads SNHLY; CDR2 reads FYNNEI. V lost 10 bases and J 0 bases, leaving 10 bases between the germline ends. The CDR3 extends over 12 amino acids. The CDR3 DNA is TGTGCCACCAAAAATGCCTCCTACGAGCAGTACTTC. Translating gives CATKNASYEQYF. The variable domain in full, completed from reference TRBV2 and TRBJ2-7, reads EPEVTQTPSHQVTQMGQEVILRCVPISNHLYFYWYRQILGQKVEFLVSFYNNEISEKSEIFDDQFSVERPDGSNFTLKIRSTKLEDSAMYFCATKNASYEQYFGPGTRLTVT.

CDR3 amino acids: CASIGLQGGYGYTF. In DNA form, the CDR3 reads TGTGCCAGCATAGGCCTTCAGGGGGGCTATGGCTACACCTTC. The chain couples TRBV6-6 to TRBJ1-2; 7 nucleotides line up with TRBD1. The CDR3 has 14 residues. The germline V gene encodes CDR1 MNHNY and CDR2 SVGAGI (reference sequence). V lost 7 bases to trimming and J lost 4 bases; unmatched junction nucleotides: 9.

The chain employs TRBV7-9 and TRBJ1-6; D remains unclear. The CDR3 loop spans 14 amino acids. The V end lost 1 base, the J end lost 11 bases, and 12 bases lay between the germline ends. Germline CDR1 SEHNR, CDR2 FQNEAQ (reference sequence). CDR3: CASSLGPGAAPLHF. Here the CDR3 DNA reads TGTGCCAGCAGCTTAGGCCCGGGTGCGGCACCCCTCCACTTT. Using reference TRBV7-9 and TRBJ1-6 for the parts outside the CDR3, the full variable domain is DTGVSQNPRHKITKRGQNVTFRCDPISEHNRLYWYRQTLGQGPEFLTYFQNEAQLEKSRLLSDRFSAERPKGSFSTLEIQRTEQGDSAMYLCASSLGPGAAPLHFGNGTRLTVT.